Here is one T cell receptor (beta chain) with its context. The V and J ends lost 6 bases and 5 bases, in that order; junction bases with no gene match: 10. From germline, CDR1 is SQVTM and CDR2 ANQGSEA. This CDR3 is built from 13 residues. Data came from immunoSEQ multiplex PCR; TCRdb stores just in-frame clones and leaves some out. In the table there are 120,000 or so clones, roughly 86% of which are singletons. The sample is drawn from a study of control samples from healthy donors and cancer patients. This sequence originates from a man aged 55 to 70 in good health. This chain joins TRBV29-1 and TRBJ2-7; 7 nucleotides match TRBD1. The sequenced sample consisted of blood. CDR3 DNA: TGCAGCGTCCGACAGGGTTTGACCGACGAGCAGTACTTC. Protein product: CSVRQGLTDEQYF.